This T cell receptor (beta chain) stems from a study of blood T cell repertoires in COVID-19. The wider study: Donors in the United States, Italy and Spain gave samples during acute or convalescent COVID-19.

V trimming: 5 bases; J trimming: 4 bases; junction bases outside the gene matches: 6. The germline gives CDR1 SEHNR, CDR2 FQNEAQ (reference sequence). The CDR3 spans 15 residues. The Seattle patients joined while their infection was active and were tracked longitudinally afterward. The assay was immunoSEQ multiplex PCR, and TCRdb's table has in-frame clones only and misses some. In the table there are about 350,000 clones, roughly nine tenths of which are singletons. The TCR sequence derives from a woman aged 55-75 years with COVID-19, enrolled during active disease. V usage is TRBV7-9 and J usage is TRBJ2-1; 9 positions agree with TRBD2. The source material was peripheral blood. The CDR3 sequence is CASSPGGGGYNEQFF. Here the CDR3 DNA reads TGTGCCAGCAGCCCAGGCGGGGGGGGGTACAATGAGCAGTTCTTC.